This is a list of T cell receptor beta chains from one sample in a study of control samples from healthy donors and cancer patients. Generated by immunoSEQ multiplex PCR, the TCRdb table keeps only in-frame clones and is missing some. Here the sample spans approximately 110,000 clones, about nine tenths being singletons. What was sequenced was blood. Receptor source: a human donor in good health. The donor label of this sample is uncertain. The CDR3 runs from the conserved cysteine through the conserved F or W. D genes are given only for firm matches. Size tells how often a clone was seen (once, few, many) or the class of an expanded clone, and some rows leave it out.

>TRBJ1-2|-|-|TRBV18
TGTGCCAGCTCACTTGGACAGCAGGGGATGGGGTACACCTTC
CASSLGQQGMGYTF
>TRBJ2-2|TRBD1|-|TRBV7-2
TGTGCCAGCAGTTCCAACAGGGGTTTAACCGGGGAGCTGTTTTTT
CASSSNRGLTGELFF
>TRBJ2-1|-|-|TRBV24-1
TGTGCCACCAGTGATGCGGGGATTGGCGGGGTAAACAATGAGCAGTTCTTC
CATSDAGIGGVNNEQFF
>TRBJ2-7|TRBD1|-|TRBV3-1/TRBV3-2
TGTGCCAGCAGCCCGGACAGGGGACTTACCTACGAGCAGTACTTC
CASSPDRGLTYEQYF
>TRBJ2-6|-|-|TRBV2
TGTGCCAGCAGTGCTGAGGGGGCTGGGGCCAACGTCCTGACTTTC
CASSAEGAGANVLTF
>TRBJ1-3|-|-|TRBV14
TGTGCCAGCTCGATCTCCGGAAACACCATATATTTT
CASSISGNTIYF
>TRBJ1-2|-|once|TRBV25-1
TGTGCCAGCATGAGGTCAGGTGATGCCGACGGCTACACCTTC
CASMRSGDADGYTF
>TRBJ1-1|-|-|TRBV7-9
TGTGCCAGCAGCCCTAAGGGGGGGCCGGTCGAAGCTTTCTTT
CASSPKGGPVEAFF
>TRBJ1-2|-|-|TRBV29-1
TGCAGCGTTGATTGGGGTGACAATTGGGGCTACACCTTC
CSVDWGDNWGYTF
>TRBJ2-2|-|-|TRBV11-2
TGTGCCAGCAGCTTAGATTGGGAGGGGGTCGGGGAGCTGTTTTTT
CASSLDWEGVGELFF
>TRBJ1-5|-|-|TRBV28
TGTGCCAGCAGTTTCGGGCAGGGCACCCAGCCCCAGCATTTT
CASSFGQGTQPQHF
>TRBJ2-2|-|-|TRBV27
TGTGCCAGCGGAACCGGGGTTTTAGGCACCGGGGAGCTGTTTTTT
CASGTGVLGTGELFF
>TRBJ2-7|-|-|TRBV6-5
TGTGCCAGCAAGGTCACAGCGGAGTCGGGCGAGCAGTACTTC
CASKVTAESGEQYF
>TRBJ1-5|-|-|TRBV2
TGTGCCAGCAGTGAAGGGGCAGGGTCGGTTCAGCCCCAGCATTTT
CASSEGAGSVQPQHF
>TRBJ2-2|-|-|TRBV27
TGTGCCAGCAGTTTAGTGTGGACCGGGGAGCTGTTTTTT
CASSLVWTGELFF
>TRBJ2-4|-|-|TRBV28
TGTGCCAGCAGTTTATCGTTTGGGTTAGCCAAAAACATTCAGTACTTC
CASSLSFGLAKNIQYF
>TRBJ1-4|-|once|TRBV28
TGTGCCAGCAGTTTTCTCCTGGGTAAGGGAGAAAAACTGTTTTTT
CASSFLLGKGEKLFF
>TRBJ2-3|TRBD2|-|TRBV6-6
TGTGCCAGCAGTTATGGGGGACTACCCTCAGATACGCAGTATTTT
CASSYGGLPSDTQYF
>TRBJ1-2|-|-|TRBV6-4
TGTGCCAGCAGTCCAGAAGCTAACTATGGCTACACCTTC
CASSPEANYGYTF
>TRBJ1-3|-|-|TRBV3-1/TRBV3-2
TGTGCCAGCAGCCCGGACAGCTATCTCTCTGGAAACACCATATATTTT
CASSPDSYLSGNTIYF
>TRBJ1-2|TRBD1|-|TRBV6-5
TGTGCCAGCAGTTACTCGGACAGGGTATACTATGGCTACACCTTC
CASSYSDRVYYGYTF
>TRBJ1-5|-|once|TRBV28
TGTGCCAGCAGGGACGCAGGGAGGGATCAGCCCCAGCATTTT
CASRDAGRDQPQHF
>TRBJ2-3|-|-|TRBV9
TGTGCCAGCAGCGTGACTACCACAGATACGCAGTATTTT
CASSVTTTDTQYF
>TRBJ1-1|TRBD1|-|TRBV12-5
TGTGCTAGTGGTTTGCCGCCGACAGGGAGGGTGAACACTGAAGCTTTCTTT
CASGLPPTGRVNTEAFF
>TRBJ2-3|-|-|TRBV7-9
TGTGCCAGCAGCCCGAGGGGGTTTGAGGGAGATACGCAGTATTTT
CASSPRGFEGDTQYF
>TRBJ2-7|-|-|TRBV29-1
TGCAGCGTTGAAGATCTTACCGGATACGAGCAGTACTTC
CSVEDLTGYEQYF
>TRBJ1-1|-|few|TRBV19
TGTGCCAGTAGTATAGACCCCTTAACAGGATTGAACACTGAAGCTTTCTTT
CASSIDPLTGLNTEAFF
>TRBJ1-1|-|-|TRBV9
TGTGCCAGCAACCCGAGTGGGAACACTGAAGCTTTCTTT
CASNPSGNTEAFF
>TRBJ2-1|-|-|TRBV19
TGTGCCAGTAGTATCGGCCGCGACAGCGACTCCTACAATGAGCAGTTCTTC
CASSIGRDSDSYNEQFF
>TRBJ2-3|TRBD1|-|TRBV2
TGTGCCAGCAGGGTACAGGGGGCTAGCACAGATACGCAGTATTTT
CASRVQGASTDTQYF
>TRBJ2-7|TRBD1|-|TRBV6-5
TGTGCCAGCAACCAGGGGGATTTGAACGCCTACGAGCAGTACTTC
CASNQGDLNAYEQYF
>TRBJ2-6|-|-|TRBV7-9
TGTGCCAGCAGCTTAGTTCCAGGGGCTGGGGCCAACGTCCTGACTTTC
CASSLVPGAGANVLTF
>TRBJ1-2|TRBD1|-|TRBV7-8
TGTGCCAGCAGCTCCCGCCTGGACAGGGGGCTGGATGGCTACACCTTC
CASSSRLDRGLDGYTF
>TRBJ1-4|TRBD1|-|TRBV6-6
TGTGCCAGCAGCCAAGGACAGGGGAGTGAAAAACTGTTTTTT
CASSQGQGSEKLFF
>TRBJ2-7|-|once|TRBV25-1
TGTGCCAGCAGTTCCCCGGGACTTAGGGGCCCCTACGAGCAGTACTTC
CASSSPGLRGPYEQYF
>TRBJ2-7|-|-|TRBV2
TGTGCCAACCGGGGGACCAGCTCCTACGAGCAGTACTTC
CANRGTSSYEQYF
>TRBJ2-2|-|once|TRBV27
TGTGCCAGCAAGCAGGGGACGAACACCGGGGAGCTGTTTTTT
CASKQGTNTGELFF
>TRBJ2-5|TRBD1|-|TRBV5-1
TGCGCCAGCAGCTCTCATGGACAGGGGGGCAAGGAGGAGACCCAGTACTTC
CASSSHGQGGKEETQYF
>TRBJ2-2|-|-|TRBV5-5
TGTGCCAGCAGCTTGGGACACTTGAACACCGGGGAGCTGTTTTTT
CASSLGHLNTGELFF
>TRBJ2-2|-|once|TRBV7-2
TGTGCCAGCAGCCTCCGGTGGAGTTCTGCAACCGGGGAGCTGTTTTTT
CASSLRWSSATGELFF
>TRBJ2-1|TRBD1|few|TRBV7-9
TGTGCCAGCAGCTGGGGACAGGACTACAATGAGCAGTTCTTC
CASSWGQDYNEQFF
>TRBJ2-5|-|-|TRBV20-1
TGCAGTGCCCTAGGGTGGGAGACCCAGTACTTC
CSALGWETQYF
>TRBJ1-2|-|once|TRBV10-1
TGCGCCAGCAGTGAGTCGGACTATGGCTACACCTTC
CASSESDYGYTF
>TRBJ1-1|-|-|TRBV18
TGTGCCAGCTCACCAGAGGCATTGAACACTGAAGCTTTCTTT
CASSPEALNTEAFF
>TRBJ1-5|-|-|TRBV19
TGTGCCAGTAGAGCCGGACGGGTCAATCAGCCCCAGCATTTT
CASRAGRVNQPQHF
>TRBJ1-1|-|-|TRBV5-4
TGTGCCAGCAGCTTGGTAGGGGGGGCGATCACTGAAGCTTTCTTT
CASSLVGGAITEAFF
>TRBJ1-5|-|-|TRBV23-1
TGCGCCAGCACCCAAGATAATCAGCCCCAGCATTTT
CASTQDNQPQHF
>TRBJ2-7|TRBD1|-|TRBV6-5
TGTGCCAGCAGTTACTTACGGGACAGACCCTACGAGCAGTACTTC
CASSYLRDRPYEQYF
>TRBJ1-5|-|-|TRBV30
TGTGCCTGGAGTGTACGGGGCGAACCCCAGCATTTT
CAWSVRGEPQHF
>TRBJ1-3|-|once|TRBV11-2
TGTGCCAGCAGCTTAGCTACCAGGTTCTCTGGAAACACCATATATTTT
CASSLATRFSGNTIYF
>TRBJ1-3|-|-|TRBV12-3/TRBV12-4
TGTGCCAGCAGCCCCCCAGGCGCCATATATTTT
CASSPPGAIYF
>TRBJ1-4|-|-|TRBV18
TGTGCCAGCTCACGCGATTCAACTAATGAAAAACTGTTTTTT
CASSRDSTNEKLFF
>TRBJ1-1|-|once|TRBV6-1
TGTGCCAGCAGTGAACGGCAAAGGGGGGTGACTAAAGCTTTCTTT
CASSERQRGVTKAFF
>TRBJ1-1|-|-|TRBV28
TGTGCCAGCAGGCCCCTCGGCGGACGTCCCTATGAAGCTTTCTTT
CASRPLGGRPYEAFF
>TRBJ2-2|-|-|TRBV19
TGTGCCAGCACCTCGAGGGGGGAGCTGTTTTTT
CASTSRGELFF